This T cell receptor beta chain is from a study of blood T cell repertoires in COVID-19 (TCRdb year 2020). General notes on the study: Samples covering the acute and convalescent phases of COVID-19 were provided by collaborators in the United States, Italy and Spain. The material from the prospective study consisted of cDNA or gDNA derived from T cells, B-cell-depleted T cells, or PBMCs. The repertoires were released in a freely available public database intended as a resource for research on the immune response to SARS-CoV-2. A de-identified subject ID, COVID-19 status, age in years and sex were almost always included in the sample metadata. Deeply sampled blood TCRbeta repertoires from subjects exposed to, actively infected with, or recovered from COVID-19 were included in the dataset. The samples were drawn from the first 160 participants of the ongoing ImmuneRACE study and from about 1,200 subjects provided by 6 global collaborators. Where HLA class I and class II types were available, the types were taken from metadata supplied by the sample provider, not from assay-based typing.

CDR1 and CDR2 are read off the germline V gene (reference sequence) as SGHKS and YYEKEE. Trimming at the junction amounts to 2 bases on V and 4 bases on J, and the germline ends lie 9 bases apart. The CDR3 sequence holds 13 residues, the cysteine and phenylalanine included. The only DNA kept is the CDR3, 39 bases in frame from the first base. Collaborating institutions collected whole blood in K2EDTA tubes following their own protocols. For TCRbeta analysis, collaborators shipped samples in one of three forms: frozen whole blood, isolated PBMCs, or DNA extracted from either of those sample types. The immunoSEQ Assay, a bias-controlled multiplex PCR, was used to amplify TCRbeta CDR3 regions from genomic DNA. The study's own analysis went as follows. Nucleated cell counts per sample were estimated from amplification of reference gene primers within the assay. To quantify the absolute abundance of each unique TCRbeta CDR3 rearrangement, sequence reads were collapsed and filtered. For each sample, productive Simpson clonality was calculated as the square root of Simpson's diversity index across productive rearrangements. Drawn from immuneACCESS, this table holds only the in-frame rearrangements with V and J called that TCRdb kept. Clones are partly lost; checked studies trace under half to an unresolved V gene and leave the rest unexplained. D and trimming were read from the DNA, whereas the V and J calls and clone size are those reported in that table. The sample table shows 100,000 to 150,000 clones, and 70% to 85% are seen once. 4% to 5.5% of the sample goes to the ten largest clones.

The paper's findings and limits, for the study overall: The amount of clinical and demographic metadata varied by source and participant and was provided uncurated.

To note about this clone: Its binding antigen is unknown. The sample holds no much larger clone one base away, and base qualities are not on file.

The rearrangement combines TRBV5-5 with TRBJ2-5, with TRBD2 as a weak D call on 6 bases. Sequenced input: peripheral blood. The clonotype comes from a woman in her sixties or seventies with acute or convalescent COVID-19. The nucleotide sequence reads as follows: TGTGCCAGCAGCTTTGTGGGGGGAGAGACCCAGTACTTC. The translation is CASSFVGGETQYF.